Included here is one T cell receptor (beta chain) sequence, with context. This sample is drawn from a study of blood T cell repertoires in COVID-19. Study-wide context: Acute and convalescent COVID-19 samples came from the United States, Italy and Spain. The cDNA or gDNA used as material had been derived from T cells, B-cell-depleted T cells, or PBMCs.

Authors' analysis steps: Cell counts per sample came from amplifying reference gene primers. Repertoires were generated with immunoSEQ multiplex PCR, while TCRdb's copy carries only in-frame clones and drops some. V and J calls and clone size are given by that table; D and trimming were obtained from the DNA. The sample carries about 160,000 clones, 77% recorded once. The ends were cut back, 1 base at V and 1 base at J, with 13 bases in the middle. The length of the CDR3 is 16 residues. Germline V gene data show CDR1 as SGHRS and CDR2 as YFSETQ. The chain joins TRBV5-1 to TRBJ2-3, with a tentative D call TRBD1 (6 bases). This sequence originates from a man between 65 and 79 years old with acute or convalescent COVID-19. The sequenced sample was peripheral blood. The CDR3 here is CASSLTGLRGTDTQYF. For the CDR3, the DNA is TGCGCCAGCAGCTTGACAGGGCTGCGCGGCACAGATACGCAGTATTTT. Filled out from reference TRBV5-1 and TRBJ2-3, the complete variable domain reads KAGVTQTPRYLIKTRGQQVTLSCSPISGHRSVSWYQQTPGQGLQFLFEYFSETQRNKGNFPGRFSGRQFSNSRSEMNVSTLELGDSALYLCASSLTGLRGTDTQYFGPGTRLTVL.